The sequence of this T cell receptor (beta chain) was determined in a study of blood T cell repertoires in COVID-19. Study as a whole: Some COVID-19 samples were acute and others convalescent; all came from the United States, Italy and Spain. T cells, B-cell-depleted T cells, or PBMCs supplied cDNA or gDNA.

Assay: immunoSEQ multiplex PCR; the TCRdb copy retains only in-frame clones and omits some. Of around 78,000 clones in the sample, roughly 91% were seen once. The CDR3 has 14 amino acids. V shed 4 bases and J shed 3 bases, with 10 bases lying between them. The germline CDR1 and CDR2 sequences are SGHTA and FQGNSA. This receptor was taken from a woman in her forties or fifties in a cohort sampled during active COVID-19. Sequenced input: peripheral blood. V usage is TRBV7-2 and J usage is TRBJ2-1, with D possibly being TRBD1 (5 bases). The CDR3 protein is CASSSRTIYNEQFF. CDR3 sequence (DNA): TGTGCCAGCAGCTCCCGGACAATCTACAATGAGCAGTTCTTC.